This T cell receptor beta chain was documented in a study of T cell responses to AZD1222 COVID-19 vaccine (dated by TCRdb to the early 2020s). The study in broad terms: Because spike-specific TCR depth and breadth did not differ between the two schedules, AZD1222 recipients who got a second dose at roughly 4 weeks were pooled with those who got a second dose at roughly 12 weeks. A total of about 240 trial participants underwent TCR sequencing, of whom 207 received two doses of AZD1222 and some 26 received two doses of the MenACWY control vaccine. Trial participants were enrolled into age subgroups of 18-55, 56-69 and 70-plus years, which contained around 150, 29 and 61 TCR-sequenced participants, respectively.

In its sample, this clone was seen once. Its target antigen remains unknown. It has no much larger one-base neighbor in the sample; base qualities were not kept. What the time point label conveys for this sample: baseline before first vaccination. Samples from vaccinated people were obtained from the UK trials COV001 and COV002, which included a single-blind randomized controlled phase 2/3 trial of AZD1222 (ChAdOx1 nCoV-19) in healthy adults. For TCRbeta chain sequencing, PBMC samples were collected from trial participants at day 0 and at day 28 after the second dose. The junction carries 14 bases between V and J, which are trimmed by 6 bases and 5 bases respectively. The CDR3 measures 13 amino acids from cysteine to phenylalanine. Only the CDR3 region is kept as DNA, spanning 39 bases read in frame from base 1. What the authors observed across the whole study: Conclusions about previously exposed vaccinees are limited, since just six AZD1222 recipients were seropositive for SARS-CoV-2 at baseline. Because no day 14 peak-response samples were available, the repertoires could be characterized only after the peak T cell response. The vaccine-associated CD4 TCRs covered the entire spike protein, and the dominant responses fell in regions 160-218 and 743-854. Spike-specific TCR breadth and depth rose significantly after two AZD1222 doses compared with day 0 and with MenACWY recipients. Nearly half of unique spike-specific TCRs reportedly recognized epitopes outside regions mutated in the B.1.351 and B.1.1.7 variants. Participants were mostly white British and included more females than males, and it was suggested by the authors that clonal diversity may have been underestimated. The 56-69-year group was small, and its depth increase did not reach significance, likely because of low power.

The CDR3 regions of human TCRbeta chains were subjected to immunosequencing. The study's processing was this. TCRs in the repertoires were matched against a reference library of SARS-CoV-2-specific TCRs that had been generated with the MIRA antigen-specificity platform. Breadth meant the fraction of unique TCRs that were SARS-CoV-2-associated, whereas depth meant the fraction of total T cells that were SARS-CoV-2-associated. Using the MIRA data, each spike-specific TCR was assigned both to the spike region to which the TCR was reactive and to a CD4 or CD8 class. Log10-transformed breadth and depth values were compared by one-way ANOVA with Sidak's multiple comparisons tests. TCRdb obtained this table from immuneACCESS and retained in-frame rearrangements with V and J assigned. These tables miss some clones; where compared with another copy, unresolved V genes account for less than half of the shortfall, and the remainder is unexplained. V and J calls plus clone size are reproduced from that table; the DNA served to infer D and trimming. The sample records over 95,000 clones, 80% to 90% of which are singletons. The ten largest clones represent more than 10% of the sample.

The material was peripheral blood, obtained on day 0 of AZD1222 vaccination. The chain uses TRBV12-3 or TRBV12-4 and TRBJ2-7; possibly the D gene is TRBD2, per 6 matching bases. This receptor was obtained from an adult in good health. The CDR3: CASSRLGTDEQYF. The nucleotides are TGTGCCAGCAGCCGCCTAGGGACTGACGAGCAGTACTTC.